Presented here are 20 T cell receptor beta chains from one specimen sequenced in a study of T-cell memory formation after mild COVID-19. TCRdb reprocessed the 5' RACE reads with MiXCR, giving one entry per CDR3 protein. This sample has about 560,000 distinct CDR3 sequences; 17% occur once, and the top ten carry roughly 7.7%. Sequencing was done on a sample of PBMCs or a T cell subset sorted from them (not recorded which). Receptor source: an adult woman who had mild COVID-19 (a few samples of this study predate the infection). Cell type and time point are not known.

The chain carries TRBV7-2 and TRBJ2-1; the match to TRBD2 covers 7 bases. With 5 bases clipped from V and 7 bases from J, the junction kept 11 bases outside the gene matches. Germline V gene data show CDR1 as SGHTA and CDR2 as FQGNSA. This CDR3 contains 15 residues. The CDR3 region has the DNA TGTGCCAGCAGCCCTAGGACTAGTGGCTTGAATGAGCAGTTCTTC. This sequence encodes CASSPRTSGLNEQFF. The full variable domain, with the rest looked up from reference TRBV7-2 and TRBJ2-1, is GAGVSQSPSNKVTEKGKDVELRCDPISGHTALYWYRQSLGQGLEFLIYFQGNSAPDKSGLPSDRFSAERTGGSVSTLTIQRTQQEDSAVYLCASSPRTSGLNEQFFGPGTRLTVL.

This clonotype showed up many times. The chain couples TRBV5-1 to TRBJ2-1, with D unresolved. The ends were cut back, 0 bases at V and 11 bases at J, with 12 bases in the middle. This CDR3 is built from 13 residues. The germline CDR1 and CDR2 sequences are SGHRS and YFSETQ. The CDR3 DNA sequence: TGCGCCAGCAGCTTGGCCATCCTGGGCCAGCAGTTCTTC. Translating it yields CASSLAILGQQFF.

This clonotype showed up many times. The gene calls are TRBV20-1 and TRBJ2-3; no clear D. CDR1 is DFQATT, CDR2 SNEGSKA, per germline (reference sequence). The V and J ends lost 0 bases and 2 bases respectively, with 15 bases between them. The CDR3 contains 16 residues. DNA for the CDR3: TGCAGTGCTAGAGATCCGCTAGAAGGACCCACAGATACGCAGTATTTT. Its protein product is CSARDPLEGPTDTQYF.

This chain uses TRBV15 with TRBJ2-1; 8 bases fit TRBD1. With 5 bases clipped from V and 4 bases from J, the junction kept 10 bases outside the gene matches. CDR3 size: 16 residues. Germline values: CDR1 LNHNV, CDR2 YYDKDF (reference sequence). The CDR3 sequence is CATSRTAQGEYNEQFF. DNA of the CDR3: TGTGCCACCAGCCGGACGGCACAGGGGGAGTACAATGAGCAGTTCTTC.

This clonotype was counted only a few times. The gene calls are TRBV6-5 and TRBJ2-7; a possible D gene is TRBD2 (5 bases). CDR1 and CDR2 from the germline V gene are MNHEY and SVGAGI. The CDR3 contains 12 residues. Trimming left V 5 bases short and J 6 bases short, with 11 bases between. The CDR3 protein is CASSEAGIEQYF. In DNA form, the CDR3 reads TGTGCCAGCAGTGAGGCGGGCATCGAGCAGTACTTC.

The rearrangement joins TRBV19 to TRBJ1-5, with D possibly TRBD1 on 5 matching bases. V lost 7 bases and J lost 5, with 12 bases in between. The CDR3 loop spans 13 amino acids. CDR1 is LNHDA and CDR2 is SQIVND in the germline V gene (reference sequence). CDR3 loop: CASNRDSHQPQHF. The CDR3 DNA follows: TGTGCCAGTAATCGAGACAGCCATCAGCCCCAGCATTTT.

The rearrangement uses TRBV5-1 and TRBJ2-7; D is perhaps TRBD1 (7 bases). CDR3 size: 16 residues. V was shortened by 5 bases and J by 0 bases, with 18 bases between the two germline ends. Germline lookup yields CDR1 SGHRS and CDR2 YFSETQ. The CDR3 loop reads CASSSGQEGSSYEQYF. Here the CDR3 DNA reads TGCGCCAGCAGTAGCGGACAGGAGGGCAGCTCCTACGAGCAGTACTTC. Drawing the rest from reference TRBV5-1 and TRBJ2-7, the complete variable domain is KAGVTQTPRYLIKTRGQQVTLSCSPISGHRSVSWYQQTPGQGLQFLFEYFSETQRNKGNFPGRFSGRQFSNSRSEMNVSTLELGDSALYLCASSSGQEGSSYEQYFGPGTRLTVT.

As concerns this clonotype: Germline is not matched at one junction end, which may reflect a read error. The chain links TRBV2 to TRBJ2-3, with TRBD2 matching 8 bases. Looked up from germline, CDR1 is SNHLY and CDR2 is FYNNEI. CDR3 size: 15 residues. Here the CDR3 reads CASREAGVSTDTQYF. DNA of the CDR3: TGTGCCAGCAGGGAAGCGGGAGTAAGCACAGATACGCAGTATTTT.

V and J are TRBV29-1 and TRBJ2-7, with a possible D match to TRBD2 (6 bases). Germline V gene lookup returns CDR1 SQVTM and CDR2 ANQGSEA. Trimming shortened V by 3 bases and J by 0 bases, and 12 bases separated the two germline ends. This CDR3 has 14 amino acids. CDR3 in amino acids: CSVEGLENSYEQYF. The CDR3 DNA sequence: TGCAGCGTTGAGGGACTGGAAAACTCCTACGAGCAGTACTTC.

The V gene is TRBV7-2, the J gene TRBJ2-7; D is possibly TRBD2 (6 bases). This CDR3 is built from 14 residues. Germline assignment: CDR1 SGHTA and CDR2 FQGNSA. With 5 bases removed from V and 0 bases from J, the gap between germline ends came to 11 bases. DNA for the CDR3: TGTGCCAGCAGCCCGCTGACTAGCTCCTACGAGCAGTACTTC. It encodes CASSPLTSSYEQYF.

V usage is TRBV5-1 and J usage is TRBJ2-1; tentatively, D is TRBD1 or TRBD2 (7 bases each). Trimming shortened V by 2 bases and J by 16 bases, and 16 bases separated the two germline ends. The length of the CDR3 is 12 residues. Per the germline V gene, CDR1 is SGHRS and CDR2 is YFSETQ. The CDR3 coding sequence is TGCGCCAGCAGCTTACTGACAGGGAGGGCTTTCTTC. It is translated as CASSLLTGRAFF.

CDR3 amino acids: CASSLWGAEFPYNEQFF. The CDR3 nucleotides are TGTGCCAGCAGCTTGTGGGGGGCAGAGTTCCCCTACAATGAGCAGTTCTTC. The V and J genes are TRBV12-3 or TRBV12-4 and TRBJ2-1; D tentatively fits TRBD1 or TRBD2 (6 bases each). Trimming removed 6 bases at V and 2 bases at J, with 20 bases between. There are 17 residues in the CDR3.

J is TRBJ2-7 and V is TRBV18; D remains ambiguous. The ends were cut back, 6 bases at V and 5 bases at J, with 14 bases in the middle. This CDR3 is 13 amino acids long. Looked up from germline, CDR1 is KGHSH and CDR2 is LQKENI. This CDR3 reads CASSYCTQNEQYF. In DNA, the CDR3 is TGTGCCAGCTCCTACTGCACCCAAAACGAGCAGTACTTC. The variable domain in full, completed from reference TRBV18 and TRBJ2-7, reads NAGVMQNPRHLVRRRGQEARLRCSPMKGHSHVYWYRQLPEEGLKFMVYLQKENIIDESGMPKERFSAEFPKEGPSILRIQQVVRGDSAAYFCASSYCTQNEQYFGPGTRLTVT.

This clonotype was seen a handful of times. The chain uses TRBV18 and TRBJ2-3, with TRBD1 as a possible D gene (6 bases). V lost 6 bases, J lost 3 bases, and 16 bases lay in between. CDR3 length: 15 residues. Germline lookup yields CDR1 KGHSH and CDR2 LQKENI. The CDR3: CASSTTAQGTDTQYF. The CDR3 DNA sequence: TGTGCCAGCTCTACAACCGCGCAGGGGACAGATACGCAGTATTTT.

The chain links TRBV5-1 to TRBJ1-1; D may be TRBD1 (5 bases). The CDR3 contains 15 residues. Looked up from germline, CDR1 is SGHRS and CDR2 is YFSETQ. Trimming cost V 1 base and J 5 bases, with 15 bases left between them. For the CDR3, the DNA is TGCGCCAGCAGCTTGTTGGGGAGGGGAGAGACTGAAGCTTTCTTT. It encodes CASSLLGRGETEAFF.

This chain links TRBV12-3 or TRBV12-4 with TRBJ2-7, with 11 positions matching TRBD2. The CDR3 is made up of 13 amino acids. J was trimmed by 8 bases and V by 8 bases; bases with no gene match: 8. DNA for the CDR3: TGTGCCAGCTGTAGCGGGGGGGCCAGGAAGCAGTACTTC. Its protein product is CASCSGGARKQYF.

The chain has TRBV15 and TRBJ2-3, with 8 positions matching TRBD2. The CDR3 contains 16 residues. CDR1 and CDR2 from the germline V gene are LNHNV and YYDKDF (reference sequence). The V segment lost 3 bases and the J segment 1 base; nucleotides outside the gene matches: 6. This CDR3 is CATSSLTGGGTDTQYF. The CDR3 bases are TGTGCCACCAGCAGCCTCACGGGGGGGGGCACAGATACGCAGTATTTT.

The chain recombines TRBV12-3 or TRBV12-4 with TRBJ1-1; TRBD1 is a possible D gene (6 bases). V gave up 5 bases and J gave up 5 bases, with 15 bases separating them. The CDR3 spans 14 residues. The CDR3 sequence: CASSQRQAGTEAFF. The CDR3 nucleotides are TGTGCCAGCAGTCAGAGACAGGCGGGGACTGAAGCTTTCTTT.

The V call is TRBV12-3 or TRBV12-4, the J call TRBJ2-5; 8 positions match TRBD1. V was clipped by 5 bases and J by 0 bases; unmatched bases: 8. This CDR3 is 16 amino acids long. Here the CDR3 reads CASSPGGAGYQETQYF. CDR3 nucleotides: TGTGCCAGCAGTCCAGGGGGCGCAGGGTACCAAGAGACCCAGTACTTC.

The chain links TRBV6-5 to TRBJ2-1; 9 nucleotides match TRBD1. This CDR3 spans 15 amino acids. Germline V lookup: CDR1 MNHEY, CDR2 SVGAGI. Trimming removed 4 bases from V and 8 bases from J; junction bases left unmatched: 9. DNA of the CDR3: TGTGCCAGCAGTTTCGCCGGGACAGGGTGGGATGAGCAGTTCTTC. Its protein is CASSFAGTGWDEQFF.